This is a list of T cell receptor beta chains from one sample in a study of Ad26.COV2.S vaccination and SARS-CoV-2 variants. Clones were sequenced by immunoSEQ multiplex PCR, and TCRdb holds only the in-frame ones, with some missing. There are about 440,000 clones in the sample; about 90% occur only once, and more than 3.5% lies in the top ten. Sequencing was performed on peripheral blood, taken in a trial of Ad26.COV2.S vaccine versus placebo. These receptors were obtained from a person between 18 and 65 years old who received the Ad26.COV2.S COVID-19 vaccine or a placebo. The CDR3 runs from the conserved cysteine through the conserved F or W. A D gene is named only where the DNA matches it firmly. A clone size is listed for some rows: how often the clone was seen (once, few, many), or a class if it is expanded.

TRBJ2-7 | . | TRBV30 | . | CAWGDNTYEQYF | TGTGCCTGGGGGGACAATACCTACGAGCAGTACTTC
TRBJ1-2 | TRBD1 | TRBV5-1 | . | CASSPDRVDYGYTF | TGCGCCAGCAGCCCGGACAGGGTGGACTATGGCTACACCTTC
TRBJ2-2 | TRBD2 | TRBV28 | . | CASSLLGLAGGSTGELFF | TGTGCCAGCAGTTTACTTGGACTAGCGGGAGGAAGTACCGGGGAGCTGTTTTTT
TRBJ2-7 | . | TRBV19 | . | CASSSGYEQYF | TGTGCCAGTAGCAGTGGCTACGAGCAGTACTTC
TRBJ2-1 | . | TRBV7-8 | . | CASSLGPGLLYNEQFF | TGTGCCAGCAGCTTAGGGCCGGGACTTCTTTACAATGAGCAGTTCTTC
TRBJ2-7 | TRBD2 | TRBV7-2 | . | CASSLAGGGISYEQYF | TGTGCCAGCAGCTTAGCCGGCGGGGGGATCTCCTACGAGCAGTACTTC
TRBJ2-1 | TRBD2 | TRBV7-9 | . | CASSGQLAVSSYNEQFF | TGTGCCAGCAGCGGCCAACTAGCGGTGAGCTCCTACAATGAGCAGTTCTTC
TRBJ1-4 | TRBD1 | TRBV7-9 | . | CASSWDRRSEKLFF | TGTGCCAGCAGCTGGGACAGGAGGAGTGAAAAACTGTTTTTT
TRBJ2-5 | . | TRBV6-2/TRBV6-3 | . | CASSTPDWGETQYF | TGTGCCAGCAGTACACCAGACTGGGGGGAGACCCAGTACTTC
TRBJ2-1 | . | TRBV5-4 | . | CASSSRDASDYNEQFF | TGTGCCAGCAGCTCTCGGGACGCCTCAGATTACAATGAGCAGTTCTTC
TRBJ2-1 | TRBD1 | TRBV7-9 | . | CASSKGQGVYNEQFF | TGTGCCAGCAGCAAAGGACAGGGGGTTTACAATGAGCAGTTCTTC
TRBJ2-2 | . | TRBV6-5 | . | CASKRQTNTGELFF | TGTGCCAGCAAGCGGCAGACGAACACCGGGGAGCTGTTTTTT
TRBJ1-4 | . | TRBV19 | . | CASSIGGEQLFF | TGTGCCAGTAGTATAGGAGGGGAACAACTGTTTTTT
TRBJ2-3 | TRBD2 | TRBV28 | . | CASSLLLAGGEWVTDTQYF | TGTGCCAGCAGTTTGCTACTAGCGGGAGGTGAATGGGTTACAGATACGCAGTATTTT
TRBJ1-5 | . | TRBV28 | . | CASRQGGSNQPQHF | TGTGCCAGCCGGCAGGGCGGCAGCAATCAGCCCCAGCATTTT
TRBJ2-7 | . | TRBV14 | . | CASSQGPGYYEQYF | TGTGCCAGCAGCCAAGGGCCAGGGTACTACGAGCAGTACTTC
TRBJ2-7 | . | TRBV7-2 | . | CASSLGHLSSYEQYF | TGTGCCAGCAGCCTGGGACATTTGAGCTCCTACGAGCAGTACTTC
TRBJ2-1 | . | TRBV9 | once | CASSSTGTPDPYNEQFF | TGTGCCAGCAGCTCCACCGGGACCCCGGACCCCTACAATGAGCAGTTCTTC
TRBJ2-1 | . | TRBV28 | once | CAGRKVPYNEQFF | TGTGCCGGCCGTAAGGTGCCCTACAATGAGCAGTTCTTC
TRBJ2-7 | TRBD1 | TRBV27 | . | CASSSQGPGYEQYF | TGTGCCAGCAGTTCACAGGGGCCAGGATACGAGCAGTACTTC
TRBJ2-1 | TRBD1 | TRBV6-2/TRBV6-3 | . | CASSYPGQGGYNEQFF | TGTGCCAGCAGTTACCCGGGACAGGGAGGCTACAATGAGCAGTTCTTC
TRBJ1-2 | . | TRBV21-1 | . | CASSKEPEMVGYTF | TGTGCCAGCAGCAAAGAACCGGAAATGGTTGGCTACACCTTC
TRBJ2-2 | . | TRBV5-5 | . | CASSFGIPNTGELFF | TGTGCCAGCAGCTTCGGTATACCGAACACCGGGGAGCTGTTTTTT
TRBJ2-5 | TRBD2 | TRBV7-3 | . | CASSLRVAGVETQYF | TGTGCCAGCAGCTTAAGGGTAGCGGGAGTAGAGACCCAGTACTTC
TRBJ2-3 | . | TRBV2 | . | CASSASANTDTQYF | TGTGCCAGCTCCGCGAGCGCCAACACAGATACGCAGTATTTT
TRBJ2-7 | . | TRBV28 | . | CASSPTGFSYEQYF | TGTGCCAGCAGCCCCACAGGGTTCTCCTACGAGCAGTACTTC
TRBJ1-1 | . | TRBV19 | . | CASSIVGARNTEAFF | TGTGCCAGTAGTATAGTAGGGGCCAGGAACACTGAAGCTTTCTTT